Below, 16 T cell receptor beta chains from the same sample are listed, as sequenced in a study of blood T cells in healthy people across ages. For the second PCR, which ran for about 7 to 11 cycles, a sample-barcoded 5' primer and a J-beta primer mix were used. TCRdb reprocessed the 5' RACE reads via MiXCR and lists one record per CDR3 protein. Of 1,300,000 or so distinct CDR3 sequences listed, roughly 60% are singletons. Input material: blood. These receptors were taken from a man aged 18 to 30 in good health.

The rearrangement uses TRBV4-1 and TRBJ2-4, with 8 bases lining up with TRBD1. The DNA end is a closer match to TRBJ2-7, so the J assignment may be wrong. Looked up from germline, CDR1 is MGHRA and CDR2 is YSYEKL. The CDR3 runs to 15 residues. The CDR3 DNA sequence: TGCGCCAGCAGCCAAGCGTGGACAGGGCGGTCCGAGCAGTACTTC. Translated: CASSQAWTGRSEQYF.

In the case of this clonotype: This could be a read error, since a much larger clone is one nucleotide away. This rearrangement joins TRBV5-1 to TRBJ2-2, with D uncertain. This CDR3 contains 15 residues. Per the germline V gene, CDR1 is SGHRS and CDR2 is YFSETQ. V was clipped by 2 bases and J by 1 base, with 9 bases between them. The CDR3 DNA reads as TGCGCCAGCAGCTTAAACAACGTGAACACCGGGGAGCTGTTTTTT. It specifies CASSLNNVNTGELFF.

The chain is built from TRBV7-2 and TRBJ2-5; D is perhaps TRBD2 (5 bases). This CDR3 contains 15 residues. Trimming stripped 1 base from V and 5 bases from J, with 14 bases between. The germline V gene has CDR1 SGHTA and CDR2 FQGNSA. The CDR3 region is CASSLGLGGYETQYF. CDR3 coding DNA: TGTGCCAGCAGCTTAGGTCTCGGAGGCTATGAGACCCAGTACTTC.

V and J are TRBV7-2 and TRBJ1-1, with no clear D. The CDR3 has 13 residues. CDR1 and CDR2 from the germline V gene are SGHTA and FQGNSA. V shed 2 bases and J shed 3 bases, with 7 bases lying between them. CDR3 coding DNA: TGTGCCAGCAGCTTATTAGAATACACTGAAGCTTTCTTT. The encoded protein is CASSLLEYTEAFF.

The genes are TRBV3-1 and TRBJ2-5, with D perhaps TRBD2 (5 bases). V lost 1 base and J 1 base, leaving 10 bases between the germline ends. Germline V gives CDR1 LGHDT, CDR2 YNNKEL (reference sequence). The CDR3 covers 15 residues. CDR3 in DNA: TGTGCCAGCAGCCAAGTTGGCGGGCCCCAAGAGACCCAGTACTTC. Its translation: CASSQVGGPQETQYF.

This clonotype came up a few times. V gene TRBV4-1 combines with J gene TRBJ1-2, with D tentatively TRBD1 (6 bases). V shed 2 bases and J shed 4 bases, with 11 bases lying between them. CDR1 is MGHRA and CDR2 is YSYEKL in the germline V gene. The CDR3 has 14 amino acids. In DNA form, the CDR3 reads TGCGCCAGCAGCCAACACAGGGAAGTCTATGGCTACACCTTC. It codes for CASSQHREVYGYTF.

V gene TRBV20-1 combines with J gene TRBJ2-1; TRBD1 matches at 7 bases. This CDR3 is built from 13 residues. Germline CDR1 reads DFQATT; CDR2 reads SNEGSKA (reference sequence). V lost 5 bases to trimming and J lost 6 bases; unmatched junction nucleotides: 7. The CDR3 DNA is TGCAGTGCTGGGGACAGTGGAGGCAATGAGCAGTTCTTC. Protein: CSAGDSGGNEQFF.

With regard to this clonotype: A junction end diverges from the germline sequence, so it may reflect a read error. The chain combines TRBV5-1 with TRBJ2-4; 7 bases line up with TRBD1. The CDR3 has 16 residues. Germline V CDR1 and CDR2: SGHRS, YFSETQ. The CDR3 region has the DNA TGCGCCAGCAGCTTCGGGACAGAGATAGCCAAGAACATTCAGTACTTC. This codes for CASSFGTEIAKNIQYF.

This clonotype appeared a few times. The J gene is TRBJ2-3, the V gene TRBV20-1; D not resolved. V was pared by 0 bases and J by 3 bases, with 13 bases between. Germline assignment: CDR1 DFQATT and CDR2 SNEGSKA (reference sequence). The CDR3 spans 15 residues. The CDR3 DNA follows: TGCAGTGCTAGAGATCGGGCAGGTTATACAGATACGCAGTATTTT. This encodes CSARDRAGYTDTQYF.

The chain has TRBV7-8 and TRBJ2-1; 8 bases line up with TRBD2. The V gene's germline CDR1 is SGHVS and CDR2 FQNEAQ. The CDR3 loop spans 17 amino acids. Trimming cost V 5 bases and J 4 bases; bases outside gene matches: 13. Here the CDR3 DNA reads TGTGCCAGCAGCCTCCGAGGGGGACTAGAGTTTTACAATGAGCAGTTCTTC. Translation gives CASSLRGGLEFYNEQFF.

V gene TRBV12-3 or TRBV12-4 combines with J gene TRBJ2-2; 7 nucleotides align to TRBD1. V gave up 6 bases and J gave up 4 bases; unmatched junction bases: 8. The length of the CDR3 is 15 residues. The CDR3, as DNA: TGTGCCAGCAGCAAAGGGGGCGCGGGCACCGGGGAGCTGTTTTTT. Its translation: CASSKGGAGTGELFF.

The DNA for the CDR3 is TGTGCCACCAGCAGAGATCCGGAGGGCTACAATGAGCAGTTCTTC. Translation gives CATSRDPEGYNEQFF. The chain is built from TRBV15 and TRBJ2-1, with D possibly matching TRBD2 (6 bases). Per germline, CDR1 LNHNV and CDR2 YYDKDF (reference sequence). V was shortened by 0 bases and J by 3 bases, with 9 bases between the two germline ends. The CDR3 sequence is 15 residues long.

The rearrangement uses TRBV20-1 and TRBJ2-4, with D possibly being TRBD2 (5 bases). The J call may be faulty, since TRBJ2-7 better matches the DNA end. The CDR3 is made up of 13 amino acids. Germline values: CDR1 DFQATT, CDR2 SNEGSKA (reference sequence). CDR3 amino acids: CSARDPGNLEQYF. The CDR3 DNA reads as TGCAGTGCTAGAGATCCGGGGAACCTCGAGCAGTACTTC.

The gene calls are TRBV29-1 and TRBJ1-4; 7 positions agree with TRBD1. V was clipped by 6 bases and J by 6 bases; unmatched bases: 10. The length of the CDR3 is 14 residues. Germline CDR1 reads SQVTM; CDR2 reads ANQGSEA. This CDR3 is CSVDPTGRDEKLFF. The CDR3 DNA sequence: TGCAGCGTCGACCCGACAGGGAGAGATGAAAAACTGTTTTTT.

This sequence joins TRBV28 and TRBJ1-2; 10 bases map to TRBD1. The CDR3 runs 14 residues. In germline, CDR1 is MDHEN, CDR2 SYDVKM. V gave up 3 bases and J gave up 5 bases; unmatched junction bases: 3. CDR3 protein: CASSLWDRGYGYTF. The CDR3, as DNA: TGTGCCAGCAGTTTGTGGGACAGGGGATATGGCTACACCTTC.

The chain carries TRBV7-9 and TRBJ1-2; tentatively, D is TRBD1 (5 bases). In germline, CDR1 is SEHNR, CDR2 FQNEAQ (reference sequence). V lost 5 bases to trimming and J lost 0 bases, with 16 bases between them. CDR3 length: 16 residues. CDR3 DNA: TGTGCCAGCAGCCCAGCGCCCGCGACAGCTAACTATGGCTACACCTTC. It yields the protein CASSPAPATANYGYTF. Based on the CDR3 plus reference TRBV7-9 and TRBJ1-2, the full variable domain is DTGVSQNPRHKITKRGQNVTFRCDPISEHNRLYWYRQTLGQGPEFLTYFQNEAQLEKSRLLSDRFSAERPKGSFSTLEIQRTEQGDSAMYLCASSPAPATANYGYTFGSGTRLTVV.